The 24 T cell receptor beta chains presented below share a single source sample, sequenced in a study of cytomegalovirus exposure and HLA in healthy donors. This table comes from immunoSEQ multiplex PCR, and its TCRdb copy is limited to in-frame clones, with some not included. The sample lists over 200,000 clones, approximately 80% occurring once. The sample taken for sequencing was PBMCs. These receptors were collected from a woman in her 30s in good health and CMV-seropositive.

This sequence joins TRBV6-1 and TRBJ2-1; 11 bases map to TRBD2. The CDR3 spans 16 residues. Germline CDR1 MNHNS, CDR2 SASEGT. The junction had 9 bases not matched to a gene; V was cut back by 4 bases and J by 7 bases. The CDR3 spells CASSGLAGGPRNEQFF. CDR3 coding DNA: TGTGCCAGCAGTGGGTTAGCGGGAGGGCCGAGGAATGAGCAGTTCTTC.

The genes are TRBV29-1 and TRBJ2-4; D gene ambiguous. The V gene lost 4 bases and the J gene lost 6 bases, with 16 bases spanning the gap. Germline V lookup: CDR1 SQVTM, CDR2 ANQGSEA. The CDR3 is 14 residues long. Written as DNA, the CDR3 is TGCAGCGTTGTTAGGTCTGTGCGGCCAAACATTCAGTACTTC. Encoded protein: CSVVRSVRPNIQYF.

J is TRBJ2-7 and V is TRBV9; D may correspond to TRBD1 or TRBD2 (5 bases each). This CDR3 is built from 16 residues. Germline CDR1 is SGDLS and CDR2 is YYNGEE. V was clipped by 3 bases and J by 0 bases, with 16 bases between them. In DNA, the CDR3 is TGTGCCAGCAGCGGAAACCCGGCAGGGAGCTCCTACGAGCAGTACTTC. This encodes CASSGNPAGSSYEQYF. Combining the CDR3 with reference TRBV9 and TRBJ2-7 gives the whole variable domain DSGVTQTPKHLITATGQRVTLRCSPRSGDLSVYWYQQSLDQGLQFLIQYYNGEERAKGNILERFSAQQFPDLHSELNLSSLELGDSALYFCASSGNPAGSSYEQYFGPGTRLTVT.

DNA for the CDR3: TGTGCCACAGGACAGACCCCTATAGTGGAGGGGGCTGAAGCTTTCTTT. Protein product: CATGQTPIVEGAEAFF. The chain couples TRBV19 to TRBJ1-1; weak D call: TRBD1 (6 bases). Trimming left V 10 bases short and J 6 bases short, with 27 bases between. The germline V gene has CDR1 LNHDA and CDR2 SQIVND (reference sequence). The CDR3 is 16 amino acids.

As for this clone: The same CDR3 is also encoded by other DNA sequences in this sample. The chain carries TRBV7-3 and TRBJ1-1; the D gene is possibly TRBD1 (6 bases). The CDR3 extends over 13 amino acids. CDR1 SGHTA and CDR2 FQGTGA come from the germline V gene. V lost 5 bases, J lost 3 bases, and 10 bases lay in between. This CDR3 reads CASSLQGDTEAFF. For the CDR3, the DNA is TGTGCCAGCAGCCTACAGGGCGACACTGAAGCTTTCTTT.

This clone occurred a few times. The rearrangement uses TRBV11-2 and TRBJ1-1, with 10 bases that match TRBD1. The CDR3 contains 16 residues. The germline CDR1 and CDR2 sequences are SGHAT and FQNNGV. V lost 5 bases, J lost 6 bases, and 12 bases stayed unmatched. The DNA of the CDR3 is TGTGCCAGCAGCATACCGGGACAGGGGTGGAAGCCTGAAGCTTTCTTT. As protein: CASSIPGQGWKPEAFF.

CDR3 in DNA: TGTGCCAGCAGCTCCCGGCGGGAGGGAGTGAACACTGAAGCTTTCTTT. Its translation: CASSSRREGVNTEAFF. The chain employs TRBV13 and TRBJ1-1; the D is unclear. The CDR3 has 16 amino acids. V was clipped by 4 bases and J by 0 bases, with 15 bases between them. The germline CDR1 and CDR2 sequences are PRHDT and FYEKMQ (reference sequence). Full variable domain (rest looked up from reference TRBV13 and TRBJ1-1): AAGVIQSPRHLIKEKRETATLKCYPIPRHDTVYWYQQGPGQDPQFLISFYEKMQSDKGSIPDRFSAQQFSDYHSELNMSSLELGDSALYFCASSSRREGVNTEAFFGQGTRLTVV.

The chain is built from TRBV27 and TRBJ1-5; D remains ambiguous. The CDR3 covers 13 residues. CDR1 MNHEY and CDR2 SMNVEV come from the germline V gene (reference sequence). The V gene lost 2 bases and the J gene lost 4 bases, with 6 bases spanning the gap. The CDR3 nucleotides are TGTGCCAGCAGTTTAGTGGGGAATCAGCCCCAGCATTTT. Translation gives CASSLVGNQPQHF.

The genes are TRBV6-6 and TRBJ1-3; D is uncertain. The germline CDR1 and CDR2 sequences are MNHNY and SVGAGI (reference sequence). The CDR3 has 16 residues. Trimming removed 0 bases from V and 2 bases from J, with 11 bases in between. DNA for the CDR3: TGTGCCAGCAGTTACTCGAGAACAGCCGCTGGAAACACCATATATTTT. This encodes CASSYSRTAAGNTIYF.

The chain has TRBV14 and TRBJ2-3, with D perhaps matching TRBD2 (6 bases). V was pared by 4 bases and J by 4 bases, with 9 bases between. Germline V gene lookup returns CDR1 SGHDN and CDR2 FVKESK. The CDR3 sequence is 13 residues long. CDR3: CASSRDWADTQYF. CDR3 nucleotide sequence: TGTGCCAGCAGCCGGGACTGGGCAGATACGCAGTATTTT. Complete variable domain (other parts from reference TRBV14 and TRBJ2-3): EAGVTQFPSHSVIEKGQTVTLRCDPISGHDNLYWYRRVMGKEIKFLLHFVKESKQDESGMPNNRFLAERTGGTYSTLKVQPAELEDSGVYFCASSRDWADTQYFGPGTRLTVL.

This chain links TRBV25-1 with TRBJ2-2, with 9 bases that match TRBD1. This CDR3 spans 16 amino acids. The V gene end was trimmed by 1 base and the J gene end by 5 bases; junction bases not matched to a gene: 5. Germline CDR1 and CDR2: MGHDK and SYGVNS. CDR3 in DNA: TGTGCCAGCAGTGAATGGGGGGACAGGGAGACCGGGGAGCTGTTTTTT. Translated: CASSEWGDRETGELFF.

This chain uses TRBV9 with TRBJ2-7, with D perhaps matching TRBD1 (6 bases). Germline CDR1 SGDLS, CDR2 YYNGEE. Trimming shortened V by 0 bases and J by 2 bases, and 12 bases separated the two germline ends. The CDR3 spans 15 residues. The CDR3 protein is CASSVAPGQAYEQYF. The CDR3 region has the DNA TGTGCCAGCAGCGTAGCTCCGGGACAAGCCTACGAGCAGTACTTC.

The J gene is TRBJ2-5, the V gene TRBV6-5; D is possibly TRBD1 (5 bases). Germline loops: CDR1 MNHEY, CDR2 SVGAGI. V dropped 2 bases and J dropped 5 bases, with 12 bases sitting between them. The length of the CDR3 is 14 residues. The CDR3 sequence is CASSYADRGETQYF. The CDR3 bases are TGTGCCAGCAGTTACGCAGATAGGGGTGAGACCCAGTACTTC.

CDR3 DNA: TGTGCCAGCAGCATTAGGGGGGCAGGTTGGGACAATGAGCAGTTCTTC. It specifies CASSIRGAGWDNEQFF. The chain couples TRBV11-2 to TRBJ2-1; D could derive from TRBD1 or TRBD2 (6 bases each). Germline CDR1 SGHAT, CDR2 FQNNGV. The CDR3 is 16 residues long. The ends were cut back, 5 bases at V and 5 bases at J, with 19 bases in the middle. Drawing the rest from reference TRBV11-2 and TRBJ2-1, the complete variable domain is EAGVAQSPRYKIIEKRQSVAFWCNPISGHATLYWYQQILGQGPKLLIQFQNNGVVDDSQLPKDRFSAERLKGVDSTLKIQPAKLEDSAVYLCASSIRGAGWDNEQFFGPGTRLTVL.

This clone appeared once. The chain couples TRBV4-3 to TRBJ2-5, with TRBD2 identical over 7 bases. With V trimmed by 1 base and J by 4 bases, 6 bases remained unmatched. Germline V CDR1 and CDR2: LGHNA, YSLEER. There are 15 residues in the CDR3. The CDR3 region is CASSQGRLARETQYF. The CDR3, as DNA: TGCGCCAGCAGCCAAGGTCGACTAGCCCGAGAGACCCAGTACTTC.

The chain uses TRBV27 and TRBJ2-2; 13 bases are a match to TRBD2. This CDR3 region has 15 residues. Per the germline V gene, CDR1 is MNHEY and CDR2 is SMNVEV (reference sequence). The junction had 7 bases not matched to a gene; V was cut back by 9 bases and J by 6 bases. The chain's CDR3 is CASHGLAGVSGELFF. CDR3 in DNA: TGTGCCAGTCACGGACTAGCGGGAGTATCCGGGGAGCTGTTTTTT.

V is TRBV5-1 and J is TRBJ2-7; 8 bases match TRBD1. The CDR3 totals 15 residues. CDR1 is SGHRS and CDR2 is YFSETQ in the germline V gene. Trimming took 4 bases from V and 0 from J; bases not matched to a gene: 6. CDR3 DNA sequence: TGCGCCAGCAGCCTGGGACAGGTTAGCTCCTACGAGCAGTACTTC. The encoded protein is CASSLGQVSSYEQYF.

The chain carries TRBV6-1 and TRBJ1-2, with D possibly matching TRBD1 (5 bases). Trimming removed 0 bases at V and 4 bases at J, with 21 bases between. This CDR3 contains 18 residues. Per germline, CDR1 MNHNS and CDR2 SASEGT. CDR3 in amino acids: CASSEAILATGRGYGYTF. The CDR3 nucleotides read TGTGCCAGCAGTGAAGCGATTTTGGCGACGGGGCGCGGCTATGGCTACACCTTC.

The chain has TRBV20-1 and TRBJ2-7; D is perhaps TRBD2 (5 bases). The CDR3 is made up of 11 amino acids. Trimming took 6 bases from V and 3 from J, leaving 9 bases between them. The germline V gene encodes CDR1 DFQATT and CDR2 SNEGSKA (reference sequence). The CDR3 nucleotides are TGCAGTGCCGGGAAGGGCTACGAGCAGTACTTC. The encoded protein is CSAGKGYEQYF.

The chain uses TRBV29-1 and TRBJ2-1; possible D gene TRBD2, 6 bases. V lost 3 bases to trimming and J lost 0 bases, with 21 bases between them. Germline assignment: CDR1 SQVTM and CDR2 ANQGSEA. The CDR3 spans 18 residues. For the CDR3, the DNA is TGCAGCGTTGACGGTAATACCGGGGACTGGAGCTCCTACAATGAGCAGTTCTTC. Translation: CSVDGNTGDWSSYNEQFF.

DNA for the CDR3: TGTGCCAGCAGCGTAGAGGCCCACCACGAGCAGTACTTC. Its protein product is CASSVEAHHEQYF. The chain links TRBV9 to TRBJ2-7, with no clear D. The V end lost 0 bases, the J end lost 5 bases, and 9 bases lay between the germline ends. The germline V gene has CDR1 SGDLS and CDR2 YYNGEE. There are 13 residues in the CDR3.

The V and J genes are TRBV6-5 and TRBJ2-1; perhaps D is TRBD1 or TRBD2 (6 bases each). Trimming left V 5 bases short and J 8 bases short, with 10 bases between. There are 12 residues in the CDR3. The V gene's germline CDR1 is MNHEY and CDR2 SVGAGI. Written as DNA, the CDR3 is TGTGCCAGCAGTCCCCGGGGGCATGAGCAGTTCTTC. Residues: CASSPRGHEQFF.

The V and J genes are TRBV28 and TRBJ2-4; D uncertain. The CDR3 consists of 12 residues. V was shortened by 5 bases and J by 6 bases, with 8 bases between the two germline ends. CDR1 is MDHEN and CDR2 is SYDVKM in the germline V gene. CDR3 amino acids: CASSPSGNIQYF. CDR3 DNA sequence: TGTGCCAGCAGTCCCTCGGGAAACATTCAGTACTTC.

The rearrangement uses TRBV30 and TRBJ1-4; possibly TRBD1 for D (5 bases). Per germline, CDR1 GTSNPN and CDR2 SVGIG (reference sequence). V was trimmed by 2 bases and J by 5 bases, leaving 9 bases between them. The length of the CDR3 is 13 residues. The CDR3 nucleotides are TGTGCCTGGAGTAGGGGTGTGAATGAAAAACTGTTTTTT. Residues: CAWSRGVNEKLFF.